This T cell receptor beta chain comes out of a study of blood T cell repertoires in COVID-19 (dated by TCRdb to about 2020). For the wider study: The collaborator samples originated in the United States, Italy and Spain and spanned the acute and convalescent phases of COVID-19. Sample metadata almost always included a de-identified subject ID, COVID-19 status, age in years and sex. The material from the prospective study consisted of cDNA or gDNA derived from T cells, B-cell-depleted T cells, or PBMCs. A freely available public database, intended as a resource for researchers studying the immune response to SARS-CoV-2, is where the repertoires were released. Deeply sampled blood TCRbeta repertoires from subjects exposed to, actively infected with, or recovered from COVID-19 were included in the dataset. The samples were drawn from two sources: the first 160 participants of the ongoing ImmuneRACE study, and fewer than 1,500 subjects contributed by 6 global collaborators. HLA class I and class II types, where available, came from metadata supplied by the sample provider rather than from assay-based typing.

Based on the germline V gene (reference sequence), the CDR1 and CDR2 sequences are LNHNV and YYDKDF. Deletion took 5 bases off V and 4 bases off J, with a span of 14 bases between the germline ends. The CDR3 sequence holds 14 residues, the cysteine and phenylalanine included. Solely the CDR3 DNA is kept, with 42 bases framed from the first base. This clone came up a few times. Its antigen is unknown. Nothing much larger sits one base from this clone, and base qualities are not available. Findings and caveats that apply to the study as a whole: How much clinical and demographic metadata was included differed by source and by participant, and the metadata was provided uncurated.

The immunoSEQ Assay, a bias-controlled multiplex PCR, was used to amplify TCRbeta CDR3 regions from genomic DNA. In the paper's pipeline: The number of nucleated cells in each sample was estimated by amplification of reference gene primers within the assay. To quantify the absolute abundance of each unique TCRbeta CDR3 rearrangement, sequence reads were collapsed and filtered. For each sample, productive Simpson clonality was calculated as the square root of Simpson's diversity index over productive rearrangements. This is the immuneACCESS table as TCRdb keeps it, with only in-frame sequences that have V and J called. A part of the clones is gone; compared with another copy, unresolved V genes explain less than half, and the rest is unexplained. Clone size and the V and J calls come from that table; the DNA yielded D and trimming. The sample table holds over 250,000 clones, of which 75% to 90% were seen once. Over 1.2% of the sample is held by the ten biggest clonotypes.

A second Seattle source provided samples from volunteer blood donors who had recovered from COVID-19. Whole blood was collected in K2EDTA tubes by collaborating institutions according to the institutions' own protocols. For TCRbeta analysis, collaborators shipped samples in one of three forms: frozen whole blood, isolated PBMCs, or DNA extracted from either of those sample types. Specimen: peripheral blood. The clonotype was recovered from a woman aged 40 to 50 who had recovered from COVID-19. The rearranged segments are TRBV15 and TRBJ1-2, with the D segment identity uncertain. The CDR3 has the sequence CATSGAVVSYGYTF. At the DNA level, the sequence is TGTGCCACCAGCGGTGCGGTTGTTAGCTATGGCTACACCTTC.